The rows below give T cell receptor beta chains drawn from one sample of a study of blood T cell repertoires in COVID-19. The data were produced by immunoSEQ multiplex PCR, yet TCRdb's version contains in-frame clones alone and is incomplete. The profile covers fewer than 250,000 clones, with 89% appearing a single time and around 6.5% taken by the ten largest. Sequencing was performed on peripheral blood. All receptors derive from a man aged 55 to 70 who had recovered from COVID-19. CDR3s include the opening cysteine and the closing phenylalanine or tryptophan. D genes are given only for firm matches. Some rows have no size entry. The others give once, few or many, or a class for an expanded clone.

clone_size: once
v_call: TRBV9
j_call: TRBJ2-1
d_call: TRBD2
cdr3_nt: TGTGCCAGCAGCTTATCAGGGACTAGCAATTACAATGAGCAGTTCTTC
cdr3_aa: CASSLSGTSNYNEQFF

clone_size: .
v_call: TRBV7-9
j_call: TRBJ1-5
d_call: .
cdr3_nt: TGTGCCAGCACCAGAGGAGGAAGCAATCAGCCCCAGCATTTT
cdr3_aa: CASTRGGSNQPQHF

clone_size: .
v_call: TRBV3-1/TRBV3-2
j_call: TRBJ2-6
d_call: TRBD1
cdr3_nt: TGTGCCAGCAGCCATCGGCGACAGGGAAGCTCTGGGGCCAACGTCCTGACTTTC
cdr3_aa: CASSHRRQGSSGANVLTF

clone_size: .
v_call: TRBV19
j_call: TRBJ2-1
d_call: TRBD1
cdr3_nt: TGTGCCAGTAGGGGGACAGGGAGCTTGAGCAATGAGCAGTTCTTC
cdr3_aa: CASRGTGSLSNEQFF

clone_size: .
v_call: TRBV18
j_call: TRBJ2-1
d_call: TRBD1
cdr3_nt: TGTGCCAGCTCACCTCTGGGGGACAGCCTCAATGAGCAGTTCTTC
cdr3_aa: CASSPLGDSLNEQFF

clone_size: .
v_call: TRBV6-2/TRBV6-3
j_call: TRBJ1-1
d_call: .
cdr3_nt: TGTGCCAGCAGTTACCCTCGGGTGAACACTGAAGCTTTCTTT
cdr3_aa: CASSYPRVNTEAFF

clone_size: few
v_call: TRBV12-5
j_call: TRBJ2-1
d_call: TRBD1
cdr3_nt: TGTGCTAGTGGTTTGAGGACAGGGCGCGATGAGCAGTTCTTC
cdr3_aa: CASGLRTGRDEQFF

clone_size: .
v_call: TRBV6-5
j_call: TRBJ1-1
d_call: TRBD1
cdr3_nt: TGTGCCAGCAGGACAGGGCGGAACACTGAAGCTTTCTTT
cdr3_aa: CASRTGRNTEAFF

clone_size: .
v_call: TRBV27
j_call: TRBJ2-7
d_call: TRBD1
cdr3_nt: TGTGCCAGCAGAAGGACAGGGGGAGCCTACGAGCAGTACTTC
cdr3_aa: CASRRTGGAYEQYF

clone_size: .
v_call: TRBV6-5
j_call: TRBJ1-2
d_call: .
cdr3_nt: TGTGCCAGCAGTTACACGGGACCGGGGGTCTATGGCTACACCTTC
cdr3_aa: CASSYTGPGVYGYTF

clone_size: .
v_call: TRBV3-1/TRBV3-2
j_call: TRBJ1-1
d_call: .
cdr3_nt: TGTGCCAGCAGCCAAGGGGGGCGGAACACTGAAGCTTTCTTT
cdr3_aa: CASSQGGRNTEAFF

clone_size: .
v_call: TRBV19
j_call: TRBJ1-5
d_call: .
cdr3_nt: TGTGCCAGTAGTATCGGGGGGGCCGGCAATCAGCCCCAGCATTTT
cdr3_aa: CASSIGGAGNQPQHF

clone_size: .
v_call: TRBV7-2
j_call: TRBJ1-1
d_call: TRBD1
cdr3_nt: TGTGCCAGCAGCTTGGACAGGGGGCGGCCTGAAGCTTTCTTT
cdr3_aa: CASSLDRGRPEAFF

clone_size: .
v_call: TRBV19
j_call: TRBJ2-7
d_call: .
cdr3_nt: TGTGCCAGTAGTATGAGGGTCAACGAGCAGTACTTC
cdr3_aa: CASSMRVNEQYF

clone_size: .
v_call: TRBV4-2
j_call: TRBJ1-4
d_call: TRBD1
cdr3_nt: TGTGCCAGCAGCCAAGGGACCGGGACAGGGGGTGAAAAACTGTTTTTT
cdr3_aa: CASSQGTGTGGEKLFF

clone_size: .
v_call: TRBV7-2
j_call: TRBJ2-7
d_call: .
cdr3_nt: TGTGCCACCTCCCGAGCGGGCGGGCAGAGCCACTACGAGCAGTACTTC
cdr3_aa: CATSRAGGQSHYEQYF

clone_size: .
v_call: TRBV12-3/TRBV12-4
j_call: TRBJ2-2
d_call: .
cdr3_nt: TGTGCCAGCAGCATGGAGGGGGAGCTGTTTTTT
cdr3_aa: CASSMEGELFF

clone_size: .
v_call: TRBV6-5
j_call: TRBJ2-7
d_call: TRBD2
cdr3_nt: TGTGCCAGCAGTTACTCGTGGCGGGGGACGTACGAGCAGTACTTC
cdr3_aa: CASSYSWRGTYEQYF

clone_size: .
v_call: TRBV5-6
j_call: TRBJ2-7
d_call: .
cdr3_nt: TGTGCCAGCAGCAAAACGGAAGGGGTAAGCTCCTACGAGCAGTACTTC
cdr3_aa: CASSKTEGVSSYEQYF

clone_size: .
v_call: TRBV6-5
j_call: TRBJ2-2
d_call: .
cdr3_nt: TGTGCCAGCAGTTACTCACCGGGAATGGCGACCGGGGAGCTGTTTTTT
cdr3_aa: CASSYSPGMATGELFF

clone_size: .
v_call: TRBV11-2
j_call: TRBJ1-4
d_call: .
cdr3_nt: TGTGCCAGCAGCTCCCTCGGGTCAGTGCCAAATGAAAAACTGTTTTTT
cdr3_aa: CASSSLGSVPNEKLFF

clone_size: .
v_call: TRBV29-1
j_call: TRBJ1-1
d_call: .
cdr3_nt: TGCAGCGTTCCAGGGAACACTGAAGCTTTCTTT
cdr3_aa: CSVPGNTEAFF

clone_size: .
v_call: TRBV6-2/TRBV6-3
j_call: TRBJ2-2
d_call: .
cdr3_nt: TGTGCCAGCAGTTCCCCCCGGCGCGGGGTCCCCGGGGAGCTGTTTTTT
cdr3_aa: CASSSPRRGVPGELFF

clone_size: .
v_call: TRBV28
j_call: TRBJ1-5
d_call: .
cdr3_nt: TGTGCCAGCAGTTTTTACAGGAATCAGCCCCAGCATTTT
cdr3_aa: CASSFYRNQPQHF

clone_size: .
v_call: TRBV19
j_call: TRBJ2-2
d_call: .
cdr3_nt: TGTGCCAGTAGACCCTATAGTGGCACCGGGGAGCTGTTTTTT
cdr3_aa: CASRPYSGTGELFF

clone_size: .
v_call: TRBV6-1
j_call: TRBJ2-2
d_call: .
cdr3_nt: TGTGCCAGCAGTGAATCCTTCTGGGCGACAGGCGGTAGGACCGGGGAGCTGTTTTTT
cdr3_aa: CASSESFWATGGRTGELFF

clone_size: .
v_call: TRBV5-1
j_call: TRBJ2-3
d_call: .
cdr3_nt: TGCGCCAGCAGCTTGGAAGGGGATGGAGATACGCAGTATTTT
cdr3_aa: CASSLEGDGDTQYF

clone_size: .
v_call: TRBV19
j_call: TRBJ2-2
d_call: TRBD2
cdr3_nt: TGTGCCAGTAGTATAGGATCTAGCGGGAAGAACACCGGGGAGCTGTTTTTT
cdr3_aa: CASSIGSSGKNTGELFF

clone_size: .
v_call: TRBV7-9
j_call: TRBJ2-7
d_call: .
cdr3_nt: TGTGCCAGCAGCTCCCAGGAGGGGTCCTACGAGCAGTACTTC
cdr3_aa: CASSSQEGSYEQYF

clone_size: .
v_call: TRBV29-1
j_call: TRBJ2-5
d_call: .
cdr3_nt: TGCAGCGTTGTTGGCGGAGCAGTAGAGACCCAGTACTTC
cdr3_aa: CSVVGGAVETQYF

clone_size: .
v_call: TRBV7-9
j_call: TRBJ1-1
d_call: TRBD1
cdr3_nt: TGTGCCAGCAGCTTAGACGTCAGGGGGGTTGAAGCTTTCTTT
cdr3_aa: CASSLDVRGVEAFF

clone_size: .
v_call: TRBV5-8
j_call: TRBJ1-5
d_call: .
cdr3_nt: TGTGCCAGCAGCTTGGGGACACAGGGAAATCAGCCCCAGCATTTT
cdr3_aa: CASSLGTQGNQPQHF

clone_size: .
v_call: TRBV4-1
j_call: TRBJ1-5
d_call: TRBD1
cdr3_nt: TGCGCCAGCAGCCAAGACGAAACAGGGGGCAGCAATCAGCCCCAGCATTTT
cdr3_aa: CASSQDETGGSNQPQHF

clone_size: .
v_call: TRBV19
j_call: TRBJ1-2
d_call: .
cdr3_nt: TGTGCCAGTAGTATATCGTCATCCATCGGCTATGGCTACACCTTC
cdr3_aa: CASSISSSIGYGYTF

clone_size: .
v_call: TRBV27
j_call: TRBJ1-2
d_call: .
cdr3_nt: TGTGCCAGCAGTTTATATGGCACAACTAACTATGGCTACACCTTC
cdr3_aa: CASSLYGTTNYGYTF

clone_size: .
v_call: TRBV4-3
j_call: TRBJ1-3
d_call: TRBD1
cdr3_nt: TGCGCCAGCAGCCAAGATCCGACAGGGGGGGCTGGAAACACCATATATTTT
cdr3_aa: CASSQDPTGGAGNTIYF

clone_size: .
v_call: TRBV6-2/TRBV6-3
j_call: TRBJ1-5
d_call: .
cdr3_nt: TGTGCCAGCAGTTACTCGAACACGGGTAATCAGCCCCAGCATTTT
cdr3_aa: CASSYSNTGNQPQHF

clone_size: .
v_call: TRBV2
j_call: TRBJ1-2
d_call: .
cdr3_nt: TGTGCCAGCAGTGATACTGATAACTATGGCTACACCTTC
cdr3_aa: CASSDTDNYGYTF

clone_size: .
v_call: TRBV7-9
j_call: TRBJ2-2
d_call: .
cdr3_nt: TGTGCCAGCAGCTTCGCCGGGGAGCTGTTTTTT
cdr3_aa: CASSFAGELFF

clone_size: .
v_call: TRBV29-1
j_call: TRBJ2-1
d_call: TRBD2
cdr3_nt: TGCAGCGGTGTCCCCCGGACTAGCGGGAGCGGGAATGAGCAGTTCTTC
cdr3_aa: CSGVPRTSGSGNEQFF

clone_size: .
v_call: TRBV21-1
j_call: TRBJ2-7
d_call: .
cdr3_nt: TGTGCCAGCAGCAAAGGGAAAACTAGCGGGAGACACGAGCAGTACTTC
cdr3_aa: CASSKGKTSGRHEQYF

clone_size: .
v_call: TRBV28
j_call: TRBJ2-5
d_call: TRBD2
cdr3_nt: TGTGCCAGCAGTTTCCCGGGACTAGCGGGAGGCGGTGAGACCCAGTACTTC
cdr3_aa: CASSFPGLAGGGETQYF

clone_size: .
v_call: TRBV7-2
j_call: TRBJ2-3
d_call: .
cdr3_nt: TGTGCCAGCAGCTGGCAGGGTGGGGGGGCCACAGATACGCAGTATTTT
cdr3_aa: CASSWQGGGATDTQYF

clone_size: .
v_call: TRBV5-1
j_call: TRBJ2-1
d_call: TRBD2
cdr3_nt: TGCGCCAGCAGCTCCCTGGGAGCGGGAGGCCTTAATGAGCAGTTCTTC
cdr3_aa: CASSSLGAGGLNEQFF

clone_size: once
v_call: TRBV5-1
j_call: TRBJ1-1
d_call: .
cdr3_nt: TGCGCCAGCAGCTTGGGGGGAGGTAAGAACACTGAAGCTTTCTTT
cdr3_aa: CASSLGGGKNTEAFF

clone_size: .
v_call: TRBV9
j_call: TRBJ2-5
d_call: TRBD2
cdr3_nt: TGTGCCAGCAGCGTTAGCGGGAGTGGAAGAGAGACCCAGTACTTC
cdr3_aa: CASSVSGSGRETQYF

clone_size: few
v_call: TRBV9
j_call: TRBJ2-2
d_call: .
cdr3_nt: TGTGCCAGCAGCGCACAACCCGGGGCGGGGACCGGGGAGCTGTTTTTT
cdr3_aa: CASSAQPGAGTGELFF

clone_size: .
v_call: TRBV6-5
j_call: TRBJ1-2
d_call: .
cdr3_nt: TGTGCCAGGGTGAGGGGGGGTTCTAACTATGGCTACACCTTC
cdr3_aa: CARVRGGSNYGYTF

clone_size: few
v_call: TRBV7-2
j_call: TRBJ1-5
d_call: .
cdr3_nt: TGTGCCAGCAGCTTTCCCGGGTTGTCTGCTCAGCCCCAGCATTTT
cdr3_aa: CASSFPGLSAQPQHF

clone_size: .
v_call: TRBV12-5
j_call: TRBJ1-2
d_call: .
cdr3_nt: TGTGCTAGTGGTTTCGGCAGGGAAAGGGCCCTTAGCAACTATGGCTACACCTTC
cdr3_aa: CASGFGRERALSNYGYTF

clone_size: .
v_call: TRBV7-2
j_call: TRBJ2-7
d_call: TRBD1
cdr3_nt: TGTGCCAGCAGCTTAGCAGGGACAGGGAATTCCTACGAGCAGTACTTC
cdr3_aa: CASSLAGTGNSYEQYF

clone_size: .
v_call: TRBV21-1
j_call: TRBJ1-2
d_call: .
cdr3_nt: TGTGCCAGCAGCAAAACAGGGGGCTACCCCTACACCTTC
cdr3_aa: CASSKTGGYPYTF

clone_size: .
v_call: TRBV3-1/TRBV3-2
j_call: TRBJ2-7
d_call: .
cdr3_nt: TGTGCCAGCAGCCCCTCTGGAGGGAGAAGCTCCTACGAGCAGTACTTC
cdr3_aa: CASSPSGGRSSYEQYF

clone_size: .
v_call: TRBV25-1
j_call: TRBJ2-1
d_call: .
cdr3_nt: TGTGCCAGCAGTGAAGGCGGAGGGGCCGTCTCCTACAATGAGCAGTTCTTC
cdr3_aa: CASSEGGGAVSYNEQFF

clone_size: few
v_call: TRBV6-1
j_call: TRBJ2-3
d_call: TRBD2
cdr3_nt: TGTGCCAGCAGTGAACGGGGGGCAGATACGCAGTATTTT
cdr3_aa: CASSERGADTQYF

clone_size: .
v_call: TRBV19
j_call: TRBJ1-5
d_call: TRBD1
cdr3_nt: TGTGCCAGTCAAATGACAGGGGCTGGCAATCAGCCCCAGCATTTT
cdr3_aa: CASQMTGAGNQPQHF

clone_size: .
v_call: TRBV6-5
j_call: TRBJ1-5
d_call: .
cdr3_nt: TGTGCCAGCAGTTACGTTGGCAGCAATCAGCCCCAGCATTTT
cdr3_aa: CASSYVGSNQPQHF

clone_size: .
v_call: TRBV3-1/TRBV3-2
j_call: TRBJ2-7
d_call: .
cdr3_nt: TGTGCCAGCAGCCAAGGGACACCCCACTACGAGCAGTACTTC
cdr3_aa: CASSQGTPHYEQYF